Presented here are 21 T cell receptor beta chains from one specimen sequenced in a study of T cells in Graves' hyperthyroidism and ophthalmopathy. TCR beta CDR3 region amplification was performed from RNA transcripts. The TCR CDR3 first-round RT-PCR relied on the HTBI primer set. TCRdb called the multiplex PCR reads again in MiXCR, with one record for every CDR3 protein. There are 500,000 to 650,000 distinct CDR3 sequences in the sample; about 14% occur only once, and around 13% lies in the top ten. Material for sequencing was blood. These receptors were taken from a woman aged 50 to 60 with Graves' ophthalmopathy.

This clonotype was counted many times. This chain connects TRBV20-1 to TRBJ2-1, with 10 bases fitting TRBD2. After removal of 3 bases from V and 5 bases from J, the junction contained 10 bases not matched to a gene. The CDR3 length is 16 residues. Per germline, CDR1 DFQATT and CDR2 SNEGSKA (reference sequence). The CDR3 loop is CSARSSGGFYHNEQFF. The CDR3 DNA follows: TGCAGTGCTAGGTCTAGCGGGGGATTTTATCACAATGAGCAGTTCTTC.

This clonotype was observed at least ten times. This rearrangement joins TRBV12-3 or TRBV12-4 to TRBJ1-1, with a weak D call TRBD1 (5 bases). The CDR3 contains 14 residues. V was cut by 3 bases and J by 4 bases, with 12 bases left in between. CDR3 sequence (DNA): TGTGCCAGCAGTTTCCAGGGAGGGATCACTGAAGCTTTCTTT. This encodes CASSFQGGITEAFF.

The J gene is TRBJ2-5, the V gene TRBV11-2, with D unresolved. Germline CDR1 and CDR2: SGHAT and FQNNGV. Trimming removed 1 base at V and 0 bases at J, with 9 bases between. CDR3 length: 15 amino acids. The CDR3 DNA follows: TGTGCCAGCAGCTTAGGGTCTTGGTACCAAGAGACCCAGTACTTC. Amino acids: CASSLGSWYQETQYF.

This chain links TRBV7-9 with TRBJ2-2; unclear D gene. The V end was cut by 1 base, the J end by 6 bases, with 15 bases between. Germline CDR1 is SEHNR and CDR2 is FQNEAQ (reference sequence). The CDR3 is 16 residues long. The CDR3: CASSLGKGIVPGELFF. The CDR3 bases are TGTGCCAGCAGCTTAGGCAAAGGAATAGTCCCCGGGGAGCTGTTTTTT.

This clonotype was counted at least ten times. The chain has TRBV7-2 and TRBJ2-5; D gene uncertain. The length of the CDR3 is 13 residues. Germline-derived CDR1 and CDR2 are SGHTA and FQGNSA. The V end lost 5 bases, the J end lost 1 base, and 8 bases lay between the germline ends. Here the CDR3 reads CASSVTFQETQYF. The DNA for the CDR3 is TGTGCCAGCAGCGTAACTTTCCAAGAGACCCAGTACTTC.

This chain links TRBV4-1 with TRBJ1-1; 11 bases fit TRBD1. Germline V gene lookup returns CDR1 MGHRA and CDR2 YSYEKL. The V and J ends lost 3 bases and 4 bases, in that order; junction bases with no gene match: 4. CDR3 length equals 15 residues. The CDR3 reads CASSQDRGRGTEAFF. The CDR3 region has the DNA TGCGCCAGCAGCCAGGACAGGGGGCGCGGCACTGAAGCTTTCTTT.

In this sample, this clonotype turned up many times. The CDR3 DNA reads TGTGCCAGCAGAAGAGGGTCTATGGGACGGATTAACTATGGCTACACCTTC. It codes for CASRRGSMGRINYGYTF. The rearrangement joins TRBV2 to TRBJ1-2, with D possibly matching TRBD1 (5 bases). The length of the CDR3 is 17 residues. V was clipped by 6 bases and J by 1 base, with 21 bases between them. Per the germline V gene, CDR1 is SNHLY and CDR2 is FYNNEI.

This clonotype occurred many times. The V call is TRBV18, the J call TRBJ2-7; 8 nucleotides line up with TRBD2. The CDR3 is 14 residues long. Germline assignment: CDR1 KGHSH and CDR2 LQKENI. The ends lost 2 bases at V and 2 bases at J; junction bases unmatched: 2. CDR3: CASSPSGSAYEQYF. CDR3 sequence (DNA): TGTGCCAGCTCACCAAGCGGGAGCGCCTACGAGCAGTACTTC.

The sample holds many counts of this clonotype. Relative to the germline gene, one junction end is altered; a read error may explain this. The DNA of the CDR3 is TGTGCCAGCAGCCTAACAAGACAGGGTAACACTGAAGCTTTCTTT. It specifies CASSLTRQGNTEAFF. The chain uses TRBV7-3 and TRBJ1-1; 7 nucleotides agree with TRBD1. Per germline, CDR1 SGHTA and CDR2 FQGTGA. The CDR3 contains 15 residues.

This clonotype was seen at least ten times. CDR3 DNA: TGCGCCAGCAGCTTGACACGCGCGAACACCGGGGAGCTGTTTTTT. It translates to CASSLTRANTGELFF. This sequence joins TRBV5-1 and TRBJ2-2; D gene ambiguous. The CDR3 totals 15 residues. Trimming shortened V by 1 base and J by 0 bases, and 7 bases separated the two germline ends. Germline V CDR1 and CDR2: SGHRS, YFSETQ.

The chain couples TRBV29-1 to TRBJ1-1; no clear D. The CDR3 consists of 11 residues. V lost 7 bases to trimming and J lost 5 bases, with 11 bases between them. From germline, CDR1 is SQVTM and CDR2 ANQGSEA. The DNA of the CDR3 is TGCAGCGCCCCCGACAAGACTGAAGCTTTCTTT. Translating gives CSAPDKTEAFF.

This clonotype was counted at least ten times. The genes are TRBV20-1 and TRBJ2-1; 7 bases agree with TRBD2. After removal of 2 bases from V and 2 bases from J, the junction contained 9 bases not matched to a gene. The V gene's germline CDR1 is DFQATT and CDR2 SNEGSKA (reference sequence). The CDR3 runs 16 residues. This CDR3 is CSARTSLAETYNEQFF. The DNA for the CDR3 is TGCAGTGCTAGAACATCTCTAGCGGAAACCTACAATGAGCAGTTCTTC.

This clonotype has only a few counts. V is TRBV28 and J is TRBJ2-4; D tentatively fits TRBD1 or TRBD2 (5 bases each). Per the germline V gene, CDR1 is MDHEN and CDR2 is SYDVKM. The CDR3 is made up of 14 amino acids. V lost 6 bases to trimming and J lost 0 bases, with 9 bases between them. CDR3 bases: TGTGCCAGCAGCTGGGACCTAGCCAAAAACATTCAGTACTTC. Its protein product is CASSWDLAKNIQYF.

This chain uses TRBV19 with TRBJ1-5; possibly TRBD1 for D (5 bases). V was cut by 3 bases and J by 3 bases, with 15 bases left in between. This CDR3 comprises 16 residues. Germline CDR1 LNHDA, CDR2 SQIVND (reference sequence). In DNA form, the CDR3 reads TGTGCCAGTAGTATTTGGGCAGGGCAACACAATCAGCCCCAGCATTTT. This gives the protein CASSIWAGQHNQPQHF.

This clonotype was observed many times. The chain recombines TRBV2 with TRBJ2-2; 9 positions agree with TRBD1. With V trimmed by 9 bases and J by 4 bases, 9 bases remained unmatched. Germline loops: CDR1 SNHLY, CDR2 FYNNEI. The CDR3 extends over 15 amino acids. CDR3 sequence reads: CARGTGPLGTGELFF. CDR3 bases: TGTGCCAGAGGGACAGGGCCATTGGGCACCGGGGAGCTGTTTTTT.

The genes are TRBV5-1 and TRBJ2-3, with 7 bases that match TRBD2. Germline CDR1 is SGHRS and CDR2 is YFSETQ. The J segment lost 2 bases and the V segment lost 1 base, leaving 7 bases of the junction unmatched. The CDR3 is 16 amino acids. The CDR3 region is CASSLLTSRNTDTQYF. The CDR3 DNA sequence: TGCGCCAGCAGCTTGCTGACTAGCAGAAACACAGATACGCAGTATTTT.

This clonotype was seen a few times. The chain combines TRBV12-3 or TRBV12-4 with TRBJ2-1; D gene unclear. V shed 6 bases and J shed 6 bases, with 9 bases lying between them. The CDR3 has 12 residues. The CDR3 region has the DNA TGTGCCAGCAGCCCAAACCCCAATGAGCAGTTCTTC. Amino acids: CASSPNPNEQFF.

This clonotype was seen ten or more times. The chain joins TRBV30 to TRBJ2-3, with D possibly matching TRBD2 (6 bases). This CDR3 has 15 amino acids. CDR1 and CDR2 (germline): GTSNPN, SVGIG (reference sequence). V lost 0 bases to trimming and J lost 2 bases, with 12 bases between them. For the CDR3, the DNA is TGTGCCTGGAGTGTACTGGGGCGGGACACAGATACGCAGTATTTT. Protein product: CAWSVLGRDTDTQYF. The full variable domain, rest sourced from reference TRBV30 and TRBJ2-3, is SQTIHQWPATLVQPVGSPLSLECTVEGTSNPNLYWYRQAAGRGLQLLFYSVGIGQISSEVPQNLSASRPQDRQFILSSKKLLLSDSGFYLCAWSVLGRDTDTQYFGPGTRLTVL.

There are many counts of this clonotype. The chain joins TRBV7-6 to TRBJ2-1; 7 nucleotides line up with TRBD2. The J segment lost 3 bases and the V segment lost 2 bases, leaving 10 bases of the junction unmatched. The germline CDR1 and CDR2 sequences are SGHVS and FNYEAQ. This CDR3 spans 17 amino acids. DNA for the CDR3: TGTGCCAGCAGCTTATCCGGTGGACTAGTGAACTACAATGAGCAGTTCTTC. Its protein is CASSLSGGLVNYNEQFF.

The V and J genes are TRBV5-1 and TRBJ2-1; 14 nucleotides match TRBD2. The germline V gene encodes CDR1 SGHRS and CDR2 YFSETQ. This CDR3 has 19 amino acids. V shed 2 bases, J shed 4 bases, and the junction held 11 bases outside the gene matches. DNA for the CDR3: TGCGCCAGCAGCTTACGTCCGCCCGGGACTAGCGGGGGATACAATGAGCAGTTCTTC. Translation gives CASSLRPPGTSGGYNEQFF.

As to this clonotype: The junction differs from germline at one of its ends, possibly a read error. The V gene is TRBV2, the J gene TRBJ1-1; a possible D gene is TRBD1 (5 bases). This CDR3 has 13 amino acids. Germline CDR1 SNHLY, CDR2 FYNNEI. This CDR3 is CASTERAGLGAFF. CDR3 nucleotides: TGTGCCAGCACTGAAAGGGCAGGGCTGGGAGCTTTCTTT.